What follows are 23 T cell receptor beta chains derived from one specimen sequenced in a study of cytomegalovirus exposure and HLA in healthy donors. PCR amplification relied on 60 Vbeta primers (plus 13 Jbeta primers). The repertoire was sequenced with immunoSEQ multiplex PCR; TCRdb's copy has only in-frame clones and lacks some. Of tens of thousands of clones in the sample, approximately 84% were seen once. Sequencing was done on a sample of PBMCs. Every receptor here comes from a young woman in good health and CMV-seropositive.

The CDR3 coding sequence is TGTGCCAGCAGCGTTCTACAGGGGGATCAGCCCCAGCATTTT. Protein product: CASSVLQGDQPQHF. The chain combines TRBV9 with TRBJ1-5, with 8 nucleotides matching TRBD1. The CDR3 loop spans 14 amino acids. V was clipped by 2 bases and J by 5 bases; unmatched bases: 3. Germline loops: CDR1 SGDLS, CDR2 YYNGEE.

This clone has only one observation. The rearrangement uses TRBV30 and TRBJ2-3; TRBD2 aligns across 8 bases. The length of the CDR3 is 13 residues. The ends lost 8 bases at V and 0 bases at J; junction bases unmatched: 4. The germline CDR1 and CDR2 sequences are GTSNPN and SVGIG (reference sequence). As DNA, the CDR3 is TGTGCCATCAGCGGGGGTAGCACAGATACGCAGTATTTT. Protein product: CAISGGSTDTQYF.

The chain recombines TRBV18 with TRBJ1-1; TRBD1 matches at 10 bases. There are 14 residues in the CDR3. Germline CDR1 KGHSH, CDR2 LQKENI. V was pared by 3 bases and J by 7 bases, with 5 bases of the junction left unmatched. The CDR3 coding sequence is TGTGCCAGCTCACCGCGAGGGACAGGGGATGAAGCTTTCTTT. As protein: CASSPRGTGDEAFF.

The table lists this clone with a few counts. The V gene is TRBV30, the J gene TRBJ2-2, with 7 positions matching TRBD2. The CDR3 has 15 residues. V lost 2 bases, J lost 3 bases, and 6 bases stayed unmatched. Germline CDR1 reads GTSNPN; CDR2 reads SVGIG (reference sequence). CDR3 residues: CAWSPGRVDTGELFF. In nucleotides, the CDR3 is TGTGCCTGGAGTCCGGGGAGGGTGGACACCGGGGAGCTGTTTTTT.

The rearrangement links TRBV7-9 to TRBJ1-4; D not resolved. Trimming took off 0 bases at V and 4 bases at J, with 12 bases between the two ends. The CDR3 is made up of 16 amino acids. Per the germline V gene, CDR1 is SEHNR and CDR2 is FQNEAQ (reference sequence). The CDR3 DNA sequence: TGTGCCAGCAGCTTAGCCCGGGGAGAGGGTAATGAAAAACTGTTTTTT. The encoded protein is CASSLARGEGNEKLFF. Full variable domain (rest looked up from reference TRBV7-9 and TRBJ1-4): DTGVSQNPRHKITKRGQNVTFRCDPISEHNRLYWYRQTLGQGPEFLTYFQNEAQLEKSRLLSDRFSAERPKGSFSTLEIQRTEQGDSAMYLCASSLARGEGNEKLFFGSGTQLSVL.

The CDR3 spells CASSKRRGSDQPQHF. As DNA, the CDR3 is TGTGCCAGCAGCAAACGGAGGGGATCCGATCAGCCCCAGCATTTT. V gene TRBV21-1 combines with J gene TRBJ1-5. TRBV21-1 is shown as a pseudogene. CDR3 size: 15 residues.

The genes are TRBV27 and TRBJ1-5, with 8 bases lining up with TRBD1. With V trimmed by 4 bases and J by 7 bases, 9 bases remained unmatched. CDR3 length equals 15 residues. Germline V gene lookup returns CDR1 MNHEY and CDR2 SMNVEV (reference sequence). The CDR3: CASSWVSGGGQPQHF. DNA for the CDR3: TGTGCCAGCAGTTGGGTCTCAGGGGGCGGGCAGCCCCAGCATTTT.

This clone has just one count. The chain uses TRBV25-1 and TRBJ2-7, with a possible D match to TRBD1 (5 bases). The CDR3 consists of 13 residues. CDR1 is MGHDK, CDR2 SYGVNS, per germline. V lost 10 bases and J lost 6, with 19 bases in between. The CDR3 DNA sequence: TGTGCCACCGCAGGGTCTAGTCGTTTCGAGCAGTACTTC. It encodes CATAGSSRFEQYF.

This sequence joins TRBV19 and TRBJ1-4, with 7 bases fitting TRBD1. The trim removed 10 bases at V and 8 bases at J, leaving 16 bases unmatched. Germline V gene lookup returns CDR1 LNHDA and CDR2 SQIVND (reference sequence). The CDR3 covers 15 residues. CDR3 residues: CATGAGTVVQEKLFF. The CDR3 coding sequence is TGTGCCACCGGGGCCGGGACAGTCGTACAGGAAAAACTGTTTTTT. Filled out from reference TRBV19 and TRBJ1-4, the complete variable domain reads DGGITQSPKYLFRKEGQNVTLSCEQNLNHDAMYWYRQDPGQGLRLIYYSQIVNDFQKGDIAEGYSVSREKKESFPLTVTSAQKNPTAFYLCATGAGTVVQEKLFFGSGTQLSVL.

V gene TRBV5-1 combines with J gene TRBJ2-2; unclear D gene. The CDR3 covers 15 residues. Trimming took 0 bases from V and 4 from J, leaving 10 bases between them. Germline assignment: CDR1 SGHRS and CDR2 YFSETQ. CDR3 region: CASSLVIAPTGELFF. CDR3 DNA: TGCGCCAGCAGCTTGGTTATAGCCCCCACCGGGGAGCTGTTTTTT. Supplemented by reference TRBV5-1 and TRBJ2-2, the full variable domain reads KAGVTQTPRYLIKTRGQQVTLSCSPISGHRSVSWYQQTPGQGLQFLFEYFSETQRNKGNFPGRFSGRQFSNSRSEMNVSTLELGDSALYLCASSLVIAPTGELFFGEGSRLTVL.

The sample holds one count of this clone. The rearrangement uses TRBV30 and TRBJ2-2; 8 positions agree with TRBD1. Germline CDR1 is GTSNPN and CDR2 is SVGIG (reference sequence). This CDR3 is 18 amino acids long. V lost 5 bases, J lost 3 bases, and 17 bases stayed unmatched. The CDR3: CAWANRDRRPRDTGELFF. The CDR3 nucleotides are TGTGCCTGGGCCAACCGGGACAGGAGGCCAAGGGACACCGGGGAGCTGTTTTTT.

The chain links TRBV19 to TRBJ2-1; TRBD2 might be the D (6 bases). V was cut by 7 bases and J by 10 bases, with 23 bases left in between. Germline CDR1 and CDR2: LNHDA and SQIVND (reference sequence). CDR3 size: 15 residues. The CDR3, as DNA: TGTGCCAGTAATCTTGTGTTCGCGGGGCGAGGGGAGCAGTTCTTC. Residues: CASNLVFAGRGEQFF.

The J gene is TRBJ2-5, the V gene TRBV27, with a tentative D call TRBD2 (5 bases). The V end lost 4 bases, the J end lost 5 bases, and 11 bases lay between the germline ends. CDR1 is MNHEY, CDR2 SMNVEV, per germline (reference sequence). The CDR3 sequence is 13 residues long. CDR3 nucleotide sequence: TGTGCCAGCAGTTCCCGGACGGGGGAGACCCAGTACTTC. This encodes CASSSRTGETQYF.

The chain links TRBV7-9 to TRBJ2-7, with 7 bases identical to TRBD1. The germline CDR1 and CDR2 sequences are SEHNR and FQNEAQ (reference sequence). CDR3 length equals 15 residues. V shed 4 bases, J shed 0 bases, and the junction held 6 bases outside the gene matches. CDR3 in amino acids: CASSSTTGFSYEQYF. In nucleotides, the CDR3 is TGTGCCAGCAGCTCGACGACAGGGTTCTCCTACGAGCAGTACTTC.

This chain connects TRBV5-1 to TRBJ2-1, with a tentative D call TRBD1 (5 bases). V dropped 7 bases and J dropped 1 base, with 15 bases sitting between them. This CDR3 is built from 15 residues. From germline, CDR1 is SGHRS and CDR2 YFSETQ. Here the CDR3 DNA reads TGCGCCAGCCGCGTAGGGCAGGGTTCCTACAATGAGCAGTTCTTC. This gives the protein CASRVGQGSYNEQFF.

The chain carries TRBV7-9 and TRBJ1-3, with TRBD1 matching over 7 bases. The CDR3 runs 19 residues. Per the germline V gene, CDR1 is SEHNR and CDR2 is FQNEAQ (reference sequence). Trimming at V came to 5 bases and at J to 8 bases, leaving 24 bases not matched to a gene. DNA for the CDR3: TGTGCCAGCAGCCCCCCCGTGACAGGGTACCGGCAGCGGCTGGACACCATATATTTT. Its translation: CASSPPVTGYRQRLDTIYF.

The chain has TRBV10-3 and TRBJ1-2, with TRBD1 identical over 10 bases. The germline CDR1 and CDR2 sequences are ENHRY and SYGVKD. Losses at the gene ends were 4 bases for V and 4 bases for J; bases not matched to a gene: 3. CDR3 length: 14 residues. This CDR3 reads CAISAGQGRYGYTF. Here the CDR3 DNA reads TGTGCCATCAGTGCGGGACAGGGGCGCTATGGCTACACCTTC.

This clone was observed a single time. The V gene is TRBV2, the J gene TRBJ1-1; no clear D gene. CDR1 is SNHLY and CDR2 is FYNNEI in the germline V gene. V lost 11 bases to trimming and J lost 0 bases, with 22 bases between them. The length of the CDR3 is 16 residues. CDR3: CADLNGPLGLNTEAFF. CDR3 coding DNA: TGTGCCGATCTTAATGGGCCCTTAGGCCTGAACACTGAAGCTTTCTTT. Using reference TRBV2 and TRBJ1-1 for the parts outside the CDR3, the full variable domain is EPEVTQTPSHQVTQMGQEVILRCVPISNHLYFYWYRQILGQKVEFLVSFYNNEISEKSEIFDDQFSVERPDGSNFTLKIRSTKLEDSAMYFCADLNGPLGLNTEAFFGQGTRLTVV.

This clone was seen a handful of times. The chain is built from TRBV30 and TRBJ1-4; 7 nucleotides agree with TRBD1. J lost 6 bases, V lost 4 bases, and 8 bases had no gene match. CDR1 and CDR2 (germline): GTSNPN, SVGIG (reference sequence). The CDR3 runs to 14 residues. CDR3: CAWNPTGVDEKLFF. The CDR3 nucleotides are TGTGCCTGGAATCCAACAGGGGTAGATGAAAAACTGTTTTTT.

V is TRBV6-1 and J is TRBJ2-7; TRBD2 matches 9 bases. V dropped 5 bases and J dropped 3; count of bases not matched to a gene: 5. The germline V gene encodes CDR1 MNHNS and CDR2 SASEGT. The CDR3 runs 14 residues. The CDR3 DNA reads as TGTGCCAGCAGTTATAGCGGGAGAGGCTACGAGCAGTACTTC. It encodes CASSYSGRGYEQYF.

In its sample, this clone was seen a few times. The gene calls are TRBV6-6 and TRBJ1-1; 8 bases fit TRBD1. Germline CDR1 reads MNHNY; CDR2 reads SVGAGI (reference sequence). With V trimmed by 4 bases and J by 2 bases, 6 bases remained unmatched. The CDR3 length is 15 residues. CDR3 residues: CASSSLDRANTEAFF. CDR3 DNA: TGTGCCAGCAGTTCTCTGGACAGGGCAAACACTGAAGCTTTCTTT.

V and J are TRBV10-3 and TRBJ2-2, with D possibly matching TRBD1 (6 bases). This CDR3 contains 13 residues. Germline-derived CDR1 and CDR2 are ENHRY and SYGVKD. Trimming left V 10 bases short and J 1 base short, with 10 bases between. CDR3 loop: CASETGNTGELFF. The DNA of the CDR3 is TGTGCCAGCGAGACAGGGAACACCGGGGAGCTGTTTTTT.

This clone was counted a few times. The rearrangement joins TRBV19 to TRBJ1-5; 7 bases map to TRBD1. Germline V gene lookup returns CDR1 LNHDA and CDR2 SQIVND (reference sequence). The CDR3 is made up of 13 amino acids. With V trimmed by 7 bases and J by 5 bases, 5 bases remained unmatched. Written as DNA, the CDR3 is TGTGCCAGTAATTGGGACAGCCATCAGCCCCAGCATTTT. Encoded protein: CASNWDSHQPQHF.